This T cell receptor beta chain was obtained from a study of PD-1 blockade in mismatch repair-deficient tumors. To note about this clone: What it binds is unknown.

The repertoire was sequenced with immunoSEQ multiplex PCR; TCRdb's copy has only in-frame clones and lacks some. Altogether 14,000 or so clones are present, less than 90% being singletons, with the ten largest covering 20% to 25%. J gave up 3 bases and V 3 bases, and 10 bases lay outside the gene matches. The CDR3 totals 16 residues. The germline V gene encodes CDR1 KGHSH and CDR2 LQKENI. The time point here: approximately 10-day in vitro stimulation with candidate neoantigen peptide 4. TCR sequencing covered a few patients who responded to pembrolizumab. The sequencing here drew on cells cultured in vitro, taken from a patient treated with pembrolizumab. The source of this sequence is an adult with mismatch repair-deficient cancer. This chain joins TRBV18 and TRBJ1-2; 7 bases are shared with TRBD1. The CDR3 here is CASSPSSGTAYYGYTF. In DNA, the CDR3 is TGTGCCAGCTCACCCTCGTCCGGGACAGCCTACTATGGCTACACCTTC.